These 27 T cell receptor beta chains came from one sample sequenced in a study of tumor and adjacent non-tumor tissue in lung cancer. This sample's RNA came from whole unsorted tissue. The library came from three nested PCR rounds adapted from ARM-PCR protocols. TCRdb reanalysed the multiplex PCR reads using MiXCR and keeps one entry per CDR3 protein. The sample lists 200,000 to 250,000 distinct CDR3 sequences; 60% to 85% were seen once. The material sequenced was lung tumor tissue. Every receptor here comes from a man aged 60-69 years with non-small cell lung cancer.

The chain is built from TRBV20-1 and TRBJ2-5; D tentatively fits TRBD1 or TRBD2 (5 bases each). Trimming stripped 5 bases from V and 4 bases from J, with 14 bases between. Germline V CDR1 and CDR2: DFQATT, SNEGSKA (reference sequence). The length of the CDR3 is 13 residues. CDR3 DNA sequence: TGCAGTGCTTACGGGACCCGAGGAGAGACCCAGTACTTC. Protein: CSAYGTRGETQYF.

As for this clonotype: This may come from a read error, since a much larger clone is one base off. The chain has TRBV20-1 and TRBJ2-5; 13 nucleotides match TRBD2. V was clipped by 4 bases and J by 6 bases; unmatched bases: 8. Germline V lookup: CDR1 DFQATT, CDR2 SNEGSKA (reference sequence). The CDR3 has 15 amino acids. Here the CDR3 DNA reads TGCAGTGCTAAGCAACTAGCGGGAGGGCCGAAGACCCAGTACTTC. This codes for CSAKQLAGGPKTQYF.

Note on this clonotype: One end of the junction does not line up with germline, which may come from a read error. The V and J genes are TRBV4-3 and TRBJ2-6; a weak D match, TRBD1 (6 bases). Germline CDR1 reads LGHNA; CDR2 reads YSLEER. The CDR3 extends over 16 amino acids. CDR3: CASNQEAVSGGNVLTF. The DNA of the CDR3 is TGCGCCAGCAACCAAGAGGCGGTGTCTGGGGGCAACGTTCTGACTTTC.

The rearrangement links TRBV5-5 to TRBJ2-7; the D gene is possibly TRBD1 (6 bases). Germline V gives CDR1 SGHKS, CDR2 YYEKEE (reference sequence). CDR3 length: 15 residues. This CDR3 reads CASSSGGQPYDKQYV. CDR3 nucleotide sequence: TGTGCCAGTAGCTCCGGAGGACAGCCCTACGATAAGCAGTACGTC.

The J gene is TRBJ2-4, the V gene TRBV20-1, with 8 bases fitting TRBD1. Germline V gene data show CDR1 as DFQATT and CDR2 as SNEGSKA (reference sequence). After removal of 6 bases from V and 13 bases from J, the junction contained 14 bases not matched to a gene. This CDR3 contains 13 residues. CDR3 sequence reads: CSAPDRAKSIQYF. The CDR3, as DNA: TGCAGTGCGCCGGACAGGGCCAAAAGCATCCAGTACTTC.

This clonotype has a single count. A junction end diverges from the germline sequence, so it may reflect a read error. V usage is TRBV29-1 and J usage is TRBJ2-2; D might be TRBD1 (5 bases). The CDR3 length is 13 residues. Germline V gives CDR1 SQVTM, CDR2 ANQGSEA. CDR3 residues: CIVGKGNSGELFF. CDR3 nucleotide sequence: TGCATCGTTGGCAAGGGGAACTCCGGGGAGCTGTTTTTT.

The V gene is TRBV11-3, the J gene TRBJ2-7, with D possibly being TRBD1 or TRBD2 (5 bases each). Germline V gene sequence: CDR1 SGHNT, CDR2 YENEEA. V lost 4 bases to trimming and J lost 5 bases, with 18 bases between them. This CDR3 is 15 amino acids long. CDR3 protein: CASSSGPGKKNEQYF. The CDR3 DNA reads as TGTGCCAGCAGCTCAGGGCCGGGGAAAAAGAACGAGCAGTACTTC. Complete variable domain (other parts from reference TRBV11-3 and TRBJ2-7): EAGVVQSPRYKIIEKKQPVAFWCNPISGHNTLYWYLQNLGQGPELLIRYENEEAVDDSQLPKDRFSAERLKGVDSTLKIQPAELGDSAVYLCASSSGPGKKNEQYFGPGTRLTVT.

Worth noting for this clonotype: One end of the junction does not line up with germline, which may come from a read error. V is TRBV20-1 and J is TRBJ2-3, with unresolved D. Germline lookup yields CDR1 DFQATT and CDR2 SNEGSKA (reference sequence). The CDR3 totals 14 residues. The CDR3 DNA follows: TGCAGTGTTAGAGATCTTATCTGGCGTGATACGCAGTACTTT. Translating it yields CSVRDLIWRDTQYF.

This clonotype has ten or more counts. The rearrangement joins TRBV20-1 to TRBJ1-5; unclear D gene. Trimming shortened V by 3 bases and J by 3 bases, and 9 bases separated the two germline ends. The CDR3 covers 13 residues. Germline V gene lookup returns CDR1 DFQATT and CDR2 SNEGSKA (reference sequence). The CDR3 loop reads CSARYWDNQPQHF. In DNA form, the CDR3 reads TGCAGTGCTAGGTATTGGGACAATCAGCCCCAGCATTTT.

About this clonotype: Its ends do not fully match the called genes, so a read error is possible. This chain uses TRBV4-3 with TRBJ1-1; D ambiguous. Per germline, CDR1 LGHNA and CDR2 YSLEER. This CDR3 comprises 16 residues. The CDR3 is CASSQDLGGSGTEAFF. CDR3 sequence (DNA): TGCGCCAGCAGTCAAGATTTAGGTGGCAGCGGCACTGAAGCTTTCTTT.

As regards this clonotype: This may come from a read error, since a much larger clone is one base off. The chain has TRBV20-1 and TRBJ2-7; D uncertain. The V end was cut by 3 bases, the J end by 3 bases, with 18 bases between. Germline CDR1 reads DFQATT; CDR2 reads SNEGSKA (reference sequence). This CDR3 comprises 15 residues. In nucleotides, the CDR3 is TGCAGTGCTAGGGCGGATCGGGTGTTGGTCTACGAGCAGTACTTC. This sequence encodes CSARADRVLVYEQYF.

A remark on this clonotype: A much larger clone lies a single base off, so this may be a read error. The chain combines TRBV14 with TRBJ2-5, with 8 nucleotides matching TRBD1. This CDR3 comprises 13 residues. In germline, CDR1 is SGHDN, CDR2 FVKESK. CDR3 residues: CANSPGGRGTQYF. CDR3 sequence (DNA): TGTGCCAACAGCCCAGGGGGCCGGGGGACCCAGTACTTC.

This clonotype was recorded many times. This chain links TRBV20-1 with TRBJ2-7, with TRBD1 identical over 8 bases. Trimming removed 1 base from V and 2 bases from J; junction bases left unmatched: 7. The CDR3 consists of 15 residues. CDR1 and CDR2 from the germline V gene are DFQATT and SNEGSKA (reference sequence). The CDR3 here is CSARGTGKGTYEQYF. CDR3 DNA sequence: TGCAGTGCTAGAGGGACAGGGAAGGGGACCTACGAGCAGTACTTC.

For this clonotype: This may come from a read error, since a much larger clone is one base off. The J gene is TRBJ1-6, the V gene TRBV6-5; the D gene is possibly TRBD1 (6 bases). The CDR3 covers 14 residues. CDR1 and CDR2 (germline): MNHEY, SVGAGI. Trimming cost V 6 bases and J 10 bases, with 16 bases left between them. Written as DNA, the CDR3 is TGTGCCAGCAGGCCCCGTGGGGGGGCATCACCCCTCCACTTT. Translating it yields CASRPRGGASPLHF.

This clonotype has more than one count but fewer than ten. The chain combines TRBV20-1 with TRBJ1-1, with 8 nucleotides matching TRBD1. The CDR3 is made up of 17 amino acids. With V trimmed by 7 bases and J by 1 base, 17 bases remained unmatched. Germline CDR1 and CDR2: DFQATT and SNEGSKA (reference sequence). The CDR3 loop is CSVTGMGRGLGNTEAFF. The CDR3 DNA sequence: TGCAGTGTAACGGGAATGGGCAGGGGGCTGGGGAACACTGAAGCTTTCTTT.

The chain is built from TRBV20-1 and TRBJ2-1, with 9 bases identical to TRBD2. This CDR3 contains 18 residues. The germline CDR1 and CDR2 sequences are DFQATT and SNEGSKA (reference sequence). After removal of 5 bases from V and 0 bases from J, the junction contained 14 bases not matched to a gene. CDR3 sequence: CSAPSPGPAGGSYNEQFF. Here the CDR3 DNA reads TGCAGTGCTCCCTCTCCGGGACCAGCGGGGGGCTCCTACAATGAGCAGTTCTTC.

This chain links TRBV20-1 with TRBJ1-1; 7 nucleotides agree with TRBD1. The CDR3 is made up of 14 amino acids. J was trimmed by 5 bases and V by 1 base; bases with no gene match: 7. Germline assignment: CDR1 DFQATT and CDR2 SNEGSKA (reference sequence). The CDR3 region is CSARGQGGVTEAFF. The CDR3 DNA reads TGCAGTGCTAGAGGACAGGGTGGAGTTACTGAAGCTTTCTTT.

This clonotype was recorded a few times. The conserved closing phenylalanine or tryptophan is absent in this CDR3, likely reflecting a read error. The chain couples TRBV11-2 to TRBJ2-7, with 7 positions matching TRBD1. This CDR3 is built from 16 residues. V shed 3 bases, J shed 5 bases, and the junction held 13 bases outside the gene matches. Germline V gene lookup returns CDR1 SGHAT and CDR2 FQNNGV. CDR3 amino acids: CASSFKSSGQGDEQYL. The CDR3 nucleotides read TGTGCCAGCAGCTTTAAGTCGTCGGGTCAGGGGGACGAGCAGTACTTA.

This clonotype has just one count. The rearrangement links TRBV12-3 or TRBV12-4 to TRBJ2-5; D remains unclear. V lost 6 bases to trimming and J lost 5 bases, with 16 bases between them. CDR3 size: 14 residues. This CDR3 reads CASSLYGPQETQYF. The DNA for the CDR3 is TGTGCCAGCAGCCTCTACGGACCGCAGGAGACCCAGTACTTC.

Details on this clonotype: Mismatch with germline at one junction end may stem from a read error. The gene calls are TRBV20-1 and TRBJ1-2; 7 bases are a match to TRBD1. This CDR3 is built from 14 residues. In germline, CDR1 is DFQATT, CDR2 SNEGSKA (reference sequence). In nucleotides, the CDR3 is TGCAGTGCAAGAGACAGGGAGATTACCTATGGTTACACCTTC. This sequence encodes CSARDREITYGYTF.

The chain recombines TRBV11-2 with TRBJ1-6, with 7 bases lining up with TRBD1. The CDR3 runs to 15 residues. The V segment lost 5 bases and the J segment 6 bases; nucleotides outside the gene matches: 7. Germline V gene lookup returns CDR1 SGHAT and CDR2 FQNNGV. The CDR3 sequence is CASSLKPGGNSPLHF. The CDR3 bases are TGTGCCAGCAGCCTAAAGCCAGGGGGTAATTCACCCCTCCACTTT.

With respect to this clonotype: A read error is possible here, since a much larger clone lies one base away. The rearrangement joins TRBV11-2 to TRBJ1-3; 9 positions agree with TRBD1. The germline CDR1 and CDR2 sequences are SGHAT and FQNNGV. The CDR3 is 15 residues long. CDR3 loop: CVGGQGFASGNTIYF. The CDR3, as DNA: TGTGTCGGGGGACAGGGATTTGCTTCAGGAAACACCATATATTTT.

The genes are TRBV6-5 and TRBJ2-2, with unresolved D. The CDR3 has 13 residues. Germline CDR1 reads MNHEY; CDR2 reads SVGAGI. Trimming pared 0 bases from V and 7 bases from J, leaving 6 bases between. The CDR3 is CASSYSGFGELFF. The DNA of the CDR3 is TGTGCCAGCAGTTACTCGGGCTTCGGGGAGCTGTTTTTT.

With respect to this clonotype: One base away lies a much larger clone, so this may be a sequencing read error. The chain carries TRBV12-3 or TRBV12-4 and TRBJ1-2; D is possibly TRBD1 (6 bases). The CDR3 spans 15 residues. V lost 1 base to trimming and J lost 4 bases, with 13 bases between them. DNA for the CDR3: TGTGCCAGCAGTTTAGGCCCCGGGACATTCTATGGCTACACCTTC. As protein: CASSLGPGTFYGYTF.

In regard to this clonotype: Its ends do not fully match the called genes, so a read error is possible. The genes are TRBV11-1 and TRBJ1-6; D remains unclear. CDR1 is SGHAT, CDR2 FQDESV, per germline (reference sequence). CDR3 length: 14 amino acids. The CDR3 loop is CASTRMAGDSPLHF. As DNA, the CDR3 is TGTGCCAGCACCCGGATGGCGGGAGATTCGCCCCTCCACTTT. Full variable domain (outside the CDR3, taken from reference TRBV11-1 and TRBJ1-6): EAEVAQSPRYKITEKSQAVAFWCDPISGHATLYWYRQILGQGPELLVQFQDESVVDDSQLPKDRFSAERLKGVDSTLKIQPAELGDSAMYLCASTRMAGDSPLHFGNGTRLTVT.

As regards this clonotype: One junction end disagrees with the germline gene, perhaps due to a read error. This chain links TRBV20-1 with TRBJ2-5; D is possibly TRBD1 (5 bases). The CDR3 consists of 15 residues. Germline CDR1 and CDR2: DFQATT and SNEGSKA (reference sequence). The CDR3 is CGAAELVGHSTTQYF. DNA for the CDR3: TGCGGTGCCGCCGAGCTAGTGGGGCACTCCACGACCCAGTACTTC.

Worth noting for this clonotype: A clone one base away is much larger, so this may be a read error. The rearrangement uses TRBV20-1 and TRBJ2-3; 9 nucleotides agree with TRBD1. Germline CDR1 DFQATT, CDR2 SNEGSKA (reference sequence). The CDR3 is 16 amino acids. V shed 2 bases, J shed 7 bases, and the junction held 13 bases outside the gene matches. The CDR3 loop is CSARSSGQGEEHTQYF. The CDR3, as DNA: TGCAGTGCTAGATCTTCGGGACAGGGAGAGGAGCATACGCAGTATTTT.